This section outlines one T cell receptor (beta chain) sequence together with its context. Its antigen is not identified. The source of the sample is a study of blood T cells in healthy people across ages. Whole-study context: Template switching caught about one barcoded beta molecule for each two T cells.

General study points: Per million T cells, TCR beta diversity dropped roughly linearly as age increased.

The V end lost 9 bases, the J end lost 2 bases, and 14 bases lay between the germline ends. Germline V gene data show CDR1 as MNHEY and CDR2 as SVGEGT. The CDR3 totals 13 residues. A second PCR of roughly 7 to 11 cycles used a sample-barcoded 5' primer and a J-beta primer mix. TCRdb recomputed calls from the 5' RACE reads with MiXCR, one row per CDR3 protein. The table has 1.5 million to 2 million distinct CDR3 sequences, 30% to 40% seen once. The amount of total RNA extracted per sample was at least 5 micrograms. V is TRBV6-2 or TRBV6-3 and J is TRBJ2-7; D gene ambiguous. The sequence was collected from a woman between 25 and 40 years old in good health. Sequences were obtained from blood. CDR3 in DNA: TGTGCCAGTAATGCCATCGAAACCTACGAGCAGTACTTC. Amino acid sequence: CASNAIETYEQYF.